Listed here are 29 T cell receptor beta chains from one sample, sequenced in a study of cytomegalovirus exposure and HLA in healthy donors. The PCR used 60 Vbeta and 13 Jbeta primers. Using immunoSEQ multiplex PCR, the repertoire was profiled, and TCRdb retains in-frame clones only, with some absent. The specimen's table records more than 85,000 clones. The specimen sequenced was PBMCs. These receptors were obtained from a girl aged 5-17 years in good health and CMV-seropositive.

The chain is built from TRBV5-6 and TRBJ1-1; the D gene is possibly TRBD1 (5 bases). This CDR3 contains 14 residues. CDR1 and CDR2 (germline): SGHDT, YYEEEE. V dropped 0 bases and J dropped 12 bases, with 18 bases sitting between them. Here the CDR3 reads CASSLGGQDPSPFF. The CDR3 coding sequence is TGTGCCAGCAGCTTGGGGGGCCAGGACCCGAGTCCTTTCTTT.

This chain links TRBV7-4 with TRBJ2-7, with 7 nucleotides matching TRBD1. After removal of 2 bases from V and 6 bases from J, the junction contained 10 bases not matched to a gene. The CDR3 is 15 residues long. CDR1 and CDR2 from the germline V gene are SGHVT and SQSDAQ. The CDR3 region is CASSLPLSRGFEQYV. The DNA of the CDR3 is TGTGCCAGCAGCTTACCCCTGAGCAGGGGGTTCGAGCAGTACGTC.

The chain has TRBV9 and TRBJ2-3, with D hard to call. V was pared by 0 bases and J by 6 bases, with 11 bases between. Germline values: CDR1 SGDLS, CDR2 YYNGEE. The CDR3 totals 14 residues. The CDR3 loop is CASSVDYLPDTQYF. The DNA for the CDR3 is TGTGCCAGCAGCGTAGACTACCTACCGGATACGCAGTATTTT.

The V gene is TRBV7-9, the J gene TRBJ1-1, with 8 bases lining up with TRBD1. Germline assignment: CDR1 SEHNR and CDR2 FQNEAQ (reference sequence). The CDR3 is made up of 14 amino acids. With 5 bases clipped from V and 5 bases from J, the junction kept 7 bases outside the gene matches. The CDR3 loop is CASSPGQGLTEAFF. CDR3 bases: TGTGCCAGCAGCCCCGGACAGGGTTTGACTGAAGCTTTCTTT.

The chain recombines TRBV11-2 with TRBJ1-6, with 7 bases identical to TRBD1. V shed 8 bases, J shed 8 bases, and the junction held 15 bases outside the gene matches. From germline, CDR1 is SGHAT and CDR2 FQNNGV. This CDR3 is built from 16 residues. Written as DNA, the CDR3 is TGTGCCAGCGGGGATTTGGGACAGAGCACCTATTCACCCCTCCACTTT. It specifies CASGDLGQSTYSPLHF.

The chain combines TRBV14 with TRBJ2-7; TRBD2 is a possible D gene (5 bases). The germline V gene encodes CDR1 SGHDN and CDR2 FVKESK. The CDR3 runs 13 residues. The V gene lost 4 bases and the J gene lost 2 bases, with 9 bases spanning the gap. The CDR3 loop reads CASSLSGAYEQYV. CDR3 DNA sequence: TGTGCCAGCAGCCTGAGCGGCGCCTACGAGCAGTACGTC.

The rearrangement joins TRBV19 to TRBJ1-1, with 7 bases fitting TRBD1. J lost 3 bases, V lost 1 base, and 8 bases had no gene match. CDR3 length: 16 amino acids. The germline gives CDR1 LNHDA, CDR2 SQIVND (reference sequence). CDR3 in DNA: TGTGCCAGTAGTATAGTGACAGGGAGGTCGCACACTGAAGCTTTCTTT. Its translation: CASSIVTGRSHTEAFF.

The rearrangement joins TRBV6-5 to TRBJ2-4; D is perhaps TRBD1 (6 bases). CDR3 length: 16 amino acids. Trimming pared 2 bases from V and 1 base from J, leaving 12 bases between. CDR1 is MNHEY, CDR2 SVGAGI, per germline. Here the CDR3 DNA reads TGTGCCAGCAGTTACGGGGGCGGTGGGGCCAAAAACATTCAGTACTTC. Encoded protein: CASSYGGGGAKNIQYF.

The chain recombines TRBV15 with TRBJ2-5, with a possible D match to TRBD2 (6 bases). This CDR3 spans 13 amino acids. V was pared by 3 bases and J by 9 bases, with 14 bases between. Germline V lookup: CDR1 LNHNV, CDR2 YYDKDF (reference sequence). The DNA for the CDR3 is TGTGCCACCAGCAGGGACCGGGACTCATCCCAGTACTTC. Its translation: CATSRDRDSSQYF. The variable domain in full, with the rest retrieved from reference TRBV15 and TRBJ2-5, is DAMVIQNPRYQVTQFGKPVTLSCSQTLNHNVMYWYQQKSSQAPKLLFHYYDKDFNNEADTPDNFQSRRPNTSFCFLDIRSPGLGDTAMYLCATSRDRDSSQYFGPGTRLLVL.

V gene TRBV30 combines with J gene TRBJ2-7; 7 bases are shared with TRBD1. V lost 2 bases to trimming and J lost 3 bases; unmatched junction nucleotides: 4. This CDR3 spans 13 amino acids. The germline V gene has CDR1 GTSNPN and CDR2 SVGIG (reference sequence). The CDR3 sequence is CAWSFSGGYEQYV. The DNA for the CDR3 is TGTGCCTGGAGTTTCTCAGGGGGCTACGAGCAGTACGTC.

This chain uses TRBV30 with TRBJ2-1; D unresolved. This CDR3 is 13 amino acids long. V dropped 0 bases and J dropped 5 bases, with 8 bases sitting between them. Germline V lookup: CDR1 GTSNPN, CDR2 SVGIG (reference sequence). CDR3 sequence reads: CAWSVQRDNEQFF. CDR3 DNA: TGTGCCTGGAGTGTTCAACGGGACAATGAGCAGTTCTTC.

The J gene is TRBJ2-1, the V gene TRBV7-3; no definite D call. Germline V gives CDR1 SGHTA, CDR2 FQGTGA. This CDR3 contains 14 residues. V was shortened by 1 base and J by 5 bases, with 9 bases between the two germline ends. DNA of the CDR3: TGTGCCAGCAGCTTAAGCGGCGGAAACAATGAGCAGTTCTTC. Amino acid sequence: CASSLSGGNNEQFF.

This chain links TRBV28 with TRBJ1-1; D gene unclear. The germline V gene encodes CDR1 MDHEN and CDR2 SYDVKM. This CDR3 comprises 15 residues. Trimming cost V 4 bases and J 0 bases, with 12 bases left between them. CDR3 bases: TGTGCCAGCAGTTACCTACAGAGTCTGAACACTGAAGCTTTCTTT. This translates into CASSYLQSLNTEAFF.

The V gene is TRBV6-6, the J gene TRBJ1-3; D is unresolved. Trimming cost V 2 bases and J 5 bases, with 7 bases left between them. This CDR3 is 13 amino acids long. Germline V gene lookup returns CDR1 MNHNY and CDR2 SVGAGI (reference sequence). The CDR3 sequence: CASSYEERNTIYF. In DNA, the CDR3 is TGTGCCAGCAGTTACGAGGAACGAAACACCATATATTTT.

The gene calls are TRBV5-6 and TRBJ1-2; D gene unclear. Per the germline V gene, CDR1 is SGHDT and CDR2 is YYEEEE. This CDR3 spans 17 amino acids. Trimming shortened V by 2 bases and J by 4 bases, and 21 bases separated the two germline ends. DNA of the CDR3: TGTGCCAGCAGCTTAGAGGCAGCCTTATTGGGTCTCTATGGCTACACCTTC. It codes for CASSLEAALLGLYGYTF. Full variable domain (rest looked up from reference TRBV5-6 and TRBJ1-2): DAGVTQSPTHLIKTRGQQVTLRCSPKSGHDTVSWYQQALGQGPQFIFQYYEEEERQRGNFPDRFSGHQFPNYSSELNVNALLLGDSALYLCASSLEAALLGLYGYTFGSGTRLTVV.

This chain uses TRBV5-1 with TRBJ1-6; D ambiguous. This CDR3 has 14 residues. Trimming took 7 bases from V and 5 from J, leaving 13 bases between them. CDR1 and CDR2 from the germline V gene are SGHRS and YFSETQ. CDR3 amino acids: CASGKQSNNSPLHF. The DNA of the CDR3 is TGCGCCAGCGGAAAACAGTCGAATAATTCACCCCTCCACTTT.

The rearrangement joins TRBV5-6 to TRBJ1-6, with D possibly being TRBD1 (5 bases). Germline values: CDR1 SGHDT, CDR2 YYEEEE. Trimming left V 8 bases short and J 9 bases short, with 18 bases between. This CDR3 comprises 14 residues. CDR3 DNA sequence: TGTGCCAGTTCCCGAGGGAGGGGAGGTTCACCCCTCCACTTT. Translation: CASSRGRGGSPLHF.

This chain connects TRBV7-8 to TRBJ2-7; D is ambiguous. Trimming took 1 base from V and 9 from J, leaving 10 bases between them. This CDR3 comprises 12 residues. Germline V gives CDR1 SGHVS, CDR2 FQNEAQ. This CDR3 is CASSLVSGAQYV. The CDR3 bases are TGTGCCAGCAGCTTAGTCTCCGGAGCGCAGTACGTC.

The rearrangement uses TRBV4-1 and TRBJ1-1, with D perhaps matching TRBD1 (6 bases). Germline V gives CDR1 MGHRA, CDR2 YSYEKL. The V gene lost 1 base and the J gene lost 5 bases, with 11 bases spanning the gap. CDR3 length: 14 residues. CDR3 region: CASSQVGRGTEAFF. The CDR3 region has the DNA TGCGCCAGCAGCCAAGTGGGGAGGGGGACTGAAGCTTTCTTT.

The chain joins TRBV2 to TRBJ1-2; unclear D gene. The CDR3 sequence is 17 residues long. In germline, CDR1 is SNHLY, CDR2 FYNNEI. V was trimmed by 4 bases and J by 5 bases, leaving 23 bases between them. The CDR3 protein is CASSAPAGGSLGYGYTF. The CDR3, as DNA: TGTGCCAGCAGTGCACCGGCAGGAGGGTCTCTTGGGTATGGCTACACCTTC. Drawing the rest from reference TRBV2 and TRBJ1-2, the complete variable domain is EPEVTQTPSHQVTQMGQEVILRCVPISNHLYFYWYRQILGQKVEFLVSFYNNEISEKSEIFDDQFSVERPDGSNFTLKIRSTKLEDSAMYFCASSAPAGGSLGYGYTFGSGTRLTVV.

This rearrangement joins TRBV30 to TRBJ1-1; TRBD1 aligns across 7 bases. Germline loops: CDR1 GTSNPN, CDR2 SVGIG (reference sequence). CDR3 length: 15 residues. J gave up 6 bases and V 1 base, and 11 bases lay outside the gene matches. The CDR3 DNA sequence: TGTGCCTGGAGTGCCCCCCGCAGACAGGGCCCTGAAGCTTTCTTT. Protein sequence: CAWSAPRRQGPEAFF.

V usage is TRBV19 and J usage is TRBJ1-1; no clear D. Germline values: CDR1 LNHDA, CDR2 SQIVND (reference sequence). The ends were cut back, 4 bases at V and 4 bases at J, with 13 bases in the middle. The CDR3 length is 14 residues. The DNA for the CDR3 is TGTGCCAGTAGTACCCATGACATGAGCACTGAAGCTTTCTTT. It specifies CASSTHDMSTEAFF. The variable domain in full, with the rest retrieved from reference TRBV19 and TRBJ1-1, is DGGITQSPKYLFRKEGQNVTLSCEQNLNHDAMYWYRQDPGQGLRLIYYSQIVNDFQKGDIAEGYSVSREKKESFPLTVTSAQKNPTAFYLCASSTHDMSTEAFFGQGTRLTVV.

The V and J genes are TRBV2 and TRBJ2-3; TRBD2 matches 8 bases. The trim removed 8 bases at V and 5 bases at J, leaving 12 bases unmatched. Germline CDR1 SNHLY, CDR2 FYNNEI. This CDR3 comprises 15 residues. The CDR3 DNA reads TGTGCCAGCCGTCCTTCGACTAGCGTTGGAGATACGCAGTATTTT. Translation gives CASRPSTSVGDTQYF.

The gene calls are TRBV6-5 and TRBJ1-5, with 9 bases lining up with TRBD1. V shed 8 bases, J shed 5 bases, and the junction held 4 bases outside the gene matches. The germline V gene has CDR1 MNHEY and CDR2 SVGAGI. CDR3 length: 13 residues. The CDR3 DNA reads as TGTGCCAGCGGGGACAGGGCGTATCAGCCCCAGCATTTT. It translates to CASGDRAYQPQHF.

V gene TRBV6-1 combines with J gene TRBJ2-2, with 8 bases that match TRBD1. There are 14 residues in the CDR3. Germline CDR1 MNHNS, CDR2 SASEGT. Germline trimming cut 7 bases from V and 5 bases from J; bases unmatched to any gene: 6. DNA for the CDR3: TGTGCCAGCACCGCGACAGGGGTAACCGGGGAGCTGTTTTTT. Amino acid sequence: CASTATGVTGELFF.

This rearrangement joins TRBV4-3 to TRBJ1-5; 10 bases align to TRBD1. The V segment lost 2 bases and the J segment 7 bases; nucleotides outside the gene matches: 14. Germline CDR1 and CDR2: LGHNA and YSLEER. CDR3 length equals 18 residues. Written as DNA, the CDR3 is TGCGCCAGCAGCCAAACGTGGGACAGGGGCACGGAAGGACAGCCCCAGCATTTT. This gives the protein CASSQTWDRGTEGQPQHF.

The V gene is TRBV9, the J gene TRBJ2-3, with D possibly TRBD2 on 7 matching bases. The V gene lost 3 bases and the J gene lost 6 bases, with 17 bases spanning the gap. CDR3 length: 15 amino acids. CDR1 SGDLS and CDR2 YYNGEE come from the germline V gene. The CDR3 loop reads CASSEGGPVMDTQYF. CDR3 coding DNA: TGTGCCAGCAGCGAGGGGGGGCCGGTAATGGATACGCAGTATTTT.

This chain joins TRBV7-9 and TRBJ2-1; TRBD1 is a possible D gene (5 bases). CDR1 and CDR2 (germline): SEHNR, FQNEAQ (reference sequence). Trimming removed 6 bases from V and 3 bases from J, with 18 bases in between. This CDR3 is 16 amino acids long. CDR3 sequence: CASRDWGSFNYNEQFF. The CDR3, as DNA: TGTGCCAGCAGGGATTGGGGCTCTTTTAACTACAATGAGCAGTTCTTC.

This chain links TRBV4-1 with TRBJ2-7; D is unclear. The germline gives CDR1 MGHRA, CDR2 YSYEKL. With 4 bases removed from V and 6 bases from J, the gap between germline ends came to 13 bases. This CDR3 has 13 amino acids. The CDR3 reads CASSPTHSAEQYV. The CDR3 DNA reads TGCGCCAGCAGCCCGACTCATTCGGCCGAGCAGTACGTC.